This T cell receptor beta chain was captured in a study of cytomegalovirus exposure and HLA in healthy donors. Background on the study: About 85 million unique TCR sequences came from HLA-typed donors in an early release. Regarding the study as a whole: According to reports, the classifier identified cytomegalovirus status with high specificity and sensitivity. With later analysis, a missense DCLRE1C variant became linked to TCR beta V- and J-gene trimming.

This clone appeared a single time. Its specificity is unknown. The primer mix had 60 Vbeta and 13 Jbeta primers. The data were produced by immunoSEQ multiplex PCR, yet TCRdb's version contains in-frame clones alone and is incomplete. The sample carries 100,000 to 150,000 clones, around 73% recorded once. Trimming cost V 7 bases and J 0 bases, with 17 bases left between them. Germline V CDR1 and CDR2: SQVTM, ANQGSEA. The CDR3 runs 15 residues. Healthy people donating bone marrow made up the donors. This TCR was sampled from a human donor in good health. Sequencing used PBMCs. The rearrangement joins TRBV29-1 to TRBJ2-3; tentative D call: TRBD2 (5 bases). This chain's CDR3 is CSAQTGPGSTDTQYF. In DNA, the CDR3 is TGCAGCGCCCAGACCGGGCCGGGAAGCACAGATACGCAGTATTTT.